This T cell receptor beta chain was sequenced in a study of blood T cell repertoires in COVID-19 (dated by TCRdb to 2018 to 2020). Context from the whole study: The collaborator samples originated in the United States, Italy and Spain and spanned the acute and convalescent phases of COVID-19. Where available, HLA class I and class II types were taken from metadata supplied by the sample provider and were not determined by assay-based typing. The repertoires were released in a freely available public database meant as a resource for research on the immune response to SARS-CoV-2. The material from the prospective study consisted of cDNA or gDNA derived from T cells, B-cell-depleted T cells, or PBMCs. Samples came from the ongoing ImmuneRACE study (first 160 participants) plus 1,254 subjects from 6 global collaborators. Deeply sampled blood TCRbeta repertoires from subjects exposed to, actively infected with, or recovered from COVID-19 were included in the dataset. A de-identified subject ID, COVID-19 status, age in years and sex were almost always included in the sample metadata.

A note on this clone: The clone's antigen remains unknown. Base qualities are not at hand, and no much larger clone is one base apart.

Whole blood was collected in K2EDTA tubes by collaborating institutions according to the institutions' own protocols. For TCRbeta analysis, collaborators shipped samples as frozen whole blood, isolated PBMCs, or DNA extracted from either of those sample types. Results the study describes overall, beyond this receptor: How much clinical and demographic metadata was included differed by source and by participant, and the metadata was provided uncurated.

TCRbeta CDR3 regions were amplified from genomic DNA using the immunoSEQ Assay, a bias-controlled multiplex PCR. Regarding the original processing steps: Within the assay, amplification of reference gene primers was used to estimate how many nucleated cells each sample contained. Sequence reads were collapsed and filtered to measure the absolute abundance of every unique TCRbeta CDR3 rearrangement. For each sample, productive Simpson clonality was calculated as the square root of Simpson's diversity index across productive rearrangements. The source is immuneACCESS, and TCRdb retained only in-frame sequences with V and J called. Part of the clones is not carried over; for the studies checked, unresolved V genes explain less than half of this, and the remainder is unexplained. V and J calls and clone size are given by that table; D and trimming were obtained from the DNA. The sample data list a few hundred thousand clones, and roughly 85% of these were observed just once. Roughly 5% of the sample belongs to the ten largest clones.

The source of this sequence is a man aged 50-59 years with active or convalescent COVID-19. The sample consisted of peripheral blood.

The CDR3: CASSLRGDYNEQFF. The nucleotides read TGTGCCAGCAGCCTACGGGGGGACTACAATGAGCAGTTCTTC. The V gene is TRBV7-3 and the J gene is TRBJ2-1, and TRBD2 matches 7 of the central bases. As encoded in the germline V gene, CDR1 is SGHTA while CDR2 is FQGTGA. Unmatched junction bases come to 4, with V trimmed by 5 bases and J by 3 bases. Measured from the cysteine to the phenylalanine, the CDR3 is 14 residues long. The only DNA kept is the CDR3, 42 bases in frame from the first base.